This T cell receptor beta chain was captured by sequencing in a study of blood T cell repertoires in COVID-19. In the study overall: Some COVID-19 samples were acute and others convalescent; all came from the United States, Italy and Spain.

Germline lookup yields CDR1 SGHTA and CDR2 FQGNSA. V was trimmed by 0 bases and J by 5 bases, leaving 6 bases between them. This CDR3 spans 13 amino acids. Authors' analysis steps: Estimated nucleated cell counts came from reference gene primer amplification. The protocol was immunoSEQ multiplex PCR, while the TCRdb copy is restricted to in-frame clones and leaves out a portion. Clone size and the V and J calls come from that table; the DNA yielded D and trimming. The sample contains 95,000 to 150,000 clones, about four fifths of which appear only once. Sequencing used peripheral blood. This clonotype was sampled from a man aged 55 to 70 with active or convalescent COVID-19. The chain couples TRBV7-2 to TRBJ2-3; no reliable D call. CDR3 DNA: TGTGCCAGCAGCTTAGCGCACAGAGATACGCAGTATTTT. It translates to CASSLAHRDTQYF. The complete variable domain, with remaining parts taken from reference TRBV7-2 and TRBJ2-3, reads GAGVSQSPSNKVTEKGKDVELRCDPISGHTALYWYRQSLGQGLEFLIYFQGNSAPDKSGLPSDRFSAERTGGSVSTLTIQRTQQEDSAVYLCASSLAHRDTQYFGPGTRLTVL.